This T cell receptor (beta chain) was sequenced during a study of blood T cell repertoires in COVID-19. Study summary: T cells, B-cell-depleted T cells, or PBMCs supplied cDNA or gDNA.

Assay: immunoSEQ multiplex PCR; the TCRdb copy retains only in-frame clones and omits some. The data hold 95,000 to 110,000 clones, with 70% to 90% observed a single time. The junction had 11 bases not matched to a gene; V was cut back by 4 bases and J by 4 bases. The CDR3 covers 17 residues. Germline-derived CDR1 and CDR2 are SGHRS and YFSETQ. The sample consisted of peripheral blood. The TCR originated in a man aged 45-65 years in a cohort sampled during active COVID-19. This chain connects TRBV5-1 to TRBJ2-2; 9 nucleotides match TRBD1. The CDR3 protein is CASSRLGTGLITGELFF. The CDR3 DNA reads as TGCGCCAGCAGCCGCCTTGGGACAGGGCTTATCACCGGGGAGCTGTTTTTT. Looking up the rest from reference TRBV5-1 and TRBJ2-2 gives the full variable domain: KAGVTQTPRYLIKTRGQQVTLSCSPISGHRSVSWYQQTPGQGLQFLFEYFSETQRNKGNFPGRFSGRQFSNSRSEMNVSTLELGDSALYLCASSRLGTGLITGELFFGEGSRLTVL.